What follows is one TCR beta chain and its context. No antigen is known for it. One base away there is no much larger clone; base qualities are not given. The sample originates from a study of fetal regulatory T cell absence and autoimmunity (dated by TCRdb to the late 2010s). Notes on the research overall: Exocrine pancreas autoimmunity was observed in the IPEX patients in the absence of clinical diabetes. The research as a whole found: The oligoclonal enrichment was interpreted as support for antigen-driven autoimmunity in the pancreas before birth in IPEX syndrome. The TCR compartment showed significant oligoclonal enrichment in pancreas versus cord blood, with some top clones over 85-fold enriched. Cord blood and pancreas had broadly similar TRB gene family usage, which resembled published neonatal and adult repertoires.

Reading the germline V gene (reference sequence) gives CDR1 SGHNT and CDR2 YYREEE. The trim is 2 bases for V and 0 bases for J, with a gap of 6 bases between the germline ends. From its cysteine to its phenylalanine, the CDR3 spans 13 amino acids. The only DNA kept is the CDR3, 39 bases in frame from the first base. On the immunoSEQ human TCRbeta survey platform, TCRbeta CDR3 regions were amplified and barcoded with a two-step multiplex PCR. Libraries were sequenced on Illumina instruments, with IgH sequenced in parallel from the same samples. On the study's bioinformatics: Raw reads were filtered against IMGT V, D, J definitions and binned by a nearest-neighbor algorithm to remove PCR and sequencing errors. Clones were defined by identical nucleotide sequence; differential abundance between tissues used per-clone Fisher exact tests with pFDR threshold p<0.01. Clones whose frequencies were too low for statistical inference were excluded by a minimum inclusion filter of 10 in either sample. The immunoSEQ Analyzer was used for pairwise clonal comparisons, while IMGT tools were used to assess gene family usage. As stored in TCRdb, this immuneACCESS dataset retains in-frame rearrangements with V and J assigned. A fraction of the clones does not appear; measured against another copy, unresolved V genes explain less than half of the discrepancy, and the remainder lacks a known reason. The V and J calls and clone size were taken over from that table, and D and trimming were inferred from the DNA. The sample yields 45,000 to 50,000 clones; roughly four fifths were counted once. The ten largest account for 0.35% to 0.5% of the sample.

The DNeasy Blood and Tissue Kit was used to extract roughly 1.9-3.2 ug of genomic DNA from either umbilical cord blood or frozen pancreas. Recombination connected TRBV5-4 to TRBJ2-7, with TRBD1 tentatively as D gene (5 bases match). This TCR was recovered from a newborn boy with IPEX syndrome. Sequencing was performed on cord blood. The nucleotides read TGTGCCAGCAGCTTAGGGGTCTCCTACGAGCAGTACTTC. This translates into CASSLGVSYEQYF.